This T cell receptor (beta chain) was observed in a study of OX40 agonist ivuxolimab in advanced cancers. Study context: Ivuxolimab is an agonistic anti-OX40 (CD134) antibody, and patients were treated with it.

Worth noting for this clone: The antigen remains unidentified.

General study points: In CD8+ T cells, expanded clones were on average more numerous than in CD4+.

The CDR3 loop spans 15 amino acids. The germline V gene encodes CDR1 SEHNR and CDR2 FQNEAQ (reference sequence). V lost 8 bases to trimming and J lost 0 bases; unmatched junction nucleotides: 5. Using immunoSEQ multiplex PCR, the repertoire was profiled, and TCRdb retains in-frame clones only, with some absent. The data contain around 100,000 clones, 80% to 90% of them singletons. This sequence joins TRBV7-9 and TRBJ2-1; 9 bases are a match to TRBD1. This clonotype was obtained from an adult with an advanced solid tumor such as melanoma, head and neck, liver or kidney cancer. The specimen comprised CD4+ or CD8+ T cells sorted from blood, sampled in a trial of the OX40 agonist ivuxolimab. The CDR3 sequence: CASLRDRASYNEQFF. CDR3 nucleotide sequence: TGTGCCAGCTTGAGGGACAGGGCCTCCTACAATGAGCAGTTCTTC.